This is a list of T cell receptor beta chains from one sample in a study of beta chain features in type 1 diabetes. Libraries were prepared by immunoSEQ multiplex PCR; TCRdb keeps only in-frame clonotypes and omits some of them. The sample consists of fewer than 350,000 clones, 15% to 20% of them appearing once. Source material: naive CD4+ T cells from blood. All receptors come from a woman aged 18-35 years in good health. Both conserved end residues are part of each CDR3. A D gene is named only where the DNA matches it firmly. The size field is filled for only some rows; it gives once, few, many or a size class.

V gene	D gene	clone size	J gene	CDR3 protein	CDR3 DNA
TRBV4-1	-	-	TRBJ2-5	CASSRQQVFQETQYF	TGCGCCAGCAGCCGTCAGCAGGTGTTCCAAGAGACCCAGTACTTC
TRBV2	-	-	TRBJ2-2	CASSGDGLKNTGELFF	TGTGCCAGCAGCGGGGACGGACTAAAGAACACCGGGGAGCTGTTTTTT
TRBV9	TRBD1	few	TRBJ1-2	CASSVGQGWNYGYTF	TGTGCCAGCAGCGTAGGACAGGGTTGGAACTATGGCTACACCTTC
TRBV19	TRBD1	few	TRBJ2-7	CASSTGQGARNEQYF	TGTGCCAGTAGTACTGGACAGGGGGCACGGAACGAGCAGTACTTC
TRBV7-2	TRBD1	-	TRBJ1-5	CASSATGGDQPQHF	TGTGCCAGCAGCGCCACAGGGGGCGATCAGCCCCAGCATTTT
TRBV2	TRBD2	-	TRBJ2-7	CASTTGGEQYF	TGTGCCAGCACCACGGGGGGAGAGCAGTACTTC
TRBV10-3	TRBD1	-	TRBJ1-5	CAISKDRVQPQHF	TGTGCCATCAGTAAGGACAGGGTTCAGCCCCAGCATTTT
TRBV4-1	-	-	TRBJ2-3	CASSQERRVARGDTQYF	TGCGCCAGCAGCCAAGAGCGAAGGGTTGCGAGGGGGGATACGCAGTATTTT
TRBV5-1	-	few	TRBJ2-3	CASSTGRSTDTQYF	TGCGCCAGCAGCACAGGACGGAGCACAGATACGCAGTATTTT
TRBV2	-	few	TRBJ2-3	CASVQGADTQYF	TGTGCCAGCGTCCAAGGGGCAGATACGCAGTATTTT
TRBV9	-	-	TRBJ2-2	CASSVGWSENTGELFF	TGTGCCAGCAGCGTAGGCTGGAGTGAGAACACCGGGGAGCTGTTTTTT
TRBV30	-	few	TRBJ1-1	CAWSVQSHTEAFF	TGTGCCTGGAGTGTACAGTCCCACACTGAAGCTTTCTTT
TRBV11-2	TRBD2	-	TRBJ2-3	CASSPRWSGRSDTQYF	TGTGCCAGCAGCCCCCGCTGGAGCGGGAGGTCAGATACGCAGTATTTT
TRBV18	-	few	TRBJ2-7	CASSPGSEAYEQYF	TGTGCCAGCTCACCCGGGTCGGAGGCCTACGAGCAGTACTTC
TRBV5-1	-	-	TRBJ2-7	CASSLGQGGHYEQYF	TGCGCCAGCAGCTTGGGACAGGGAGGCCACTACGAGCAGTACTTC
TRBV30	-	few	TRBJ2-2	CAWNGGPGKIVGELFF	TGTGCCTGGAACGGAGGGCCAGGGAAGATTGTCGGGGAGCTGTTTTTT
TRBV7-9	-	few	TRBJ2-1	CASVGAGRWNEQFF	TGTGCCAGTGTGGGAGCGGGTAGGTGGAATGAGCAGTTCTTC
TRBV6-5	-	-	TRBJ1-2	CASSYAGRDYGYTF	TGTGCCAGCAGTTACGCGGGGCGCGACTATGGCTACACCTTC
TRBV14	-	few	TRBJ1-1	CASSQGERMNTEAFF	TGTGCCAGCAGCCAAGGAGAGAGAATGAACACTGAAGCTTTCTTT
TRBV2	-	-	TRBJ2-1	CASRSPSYNEQFF	TGTGCCAGCAGGAGTCCGTCCTACAATGAGCAGTTCTTC
TRBV6-6	TRBD1	-	TRBJ1-4	CASRDRQGREKLFF	TGTGCCAGCAGAGACCGACAGGGTCGGGAAAAACTGTTTTTT
TRBV7-2	-	-	TRBJ2-3	CASSLGLPSTDTQYF	TGTGCCAGCAGCCTCGGACTTCCTAGCACAGATACGCAGTATTTT
TRBV4-1	-	-	TRBJ1-6	CASSYRDDNSPLHF	TGCGCCAGCAGCTACCGGGATGACAATTCACCCCTCCACTTT
TRBV15	-	few	TRBJ2-7	CATSRDSQGRYEQYF	TGTGCCACCAGCAGAGATTCGCAGGGAAGGTACGAGCAGTACTTC
TRBV6-1	-	few	TRBJ1-1	CASSEALGGTEAFF	TGTGCCAGCAGTGAAGCATTAGGGGGCACTGAAGCTTTCTTT
TRBV30	TRBD2	few	TRBJ2-1	CAWSSGMGGISYNEQFF	TGTGCCTGGAGTTCAGGAATGGGGGGGATCTCCTACAATGAGCAGTTCTTC
TRBV6-5	TRBD1	-	TRBJ2-7	CASSYSGTGGSYEQYF	TGTGCCAGCAGTTACTCAGGGACAGGGGGGTCCTACGAGCAGTACTTC
TRBV4-2	TRBD1	-	TRBJ1-2	CASRTGQGNSNYGYTF	TGTGCCAGCAGGACGGGACAGGGCAATTCTAACTATGGCTACACCTTC
TRBV4-3	TRBD2	once	TRBJ2-3	CASSTGGRLAGGRTDTQYF	TGCGCCAGCAGCACGGGAGGGCGGCTAGCGGGGGGACGCACAGATACGCAGTATTTT
TRBV7-2	-	few	TRBJ2-7	CASSFEAGYEQYF	TGTGCCAGCAGCTTTGAGGCTGGCTACGAGCAGTACTTC
TRBV30	-	-	TRBJ2-3	CAWSVNGGTDTQYF	TGTGCCTGGAGTGTAAACGGTGGCACAGATACGCAGTATTTT
TRBV6-5	-	few	TRBJ2-7	CASRMEGEQYF	TGTGCCAGCCGAATGGAGGGCGAGCAGTACTTC
TRBV19	TRBD1	few	TRBJ1-2	CASRSRGSYGYTF	TGTGCCAGTAGAAGCAGGGGGTCCTATGGCTACACCTTC
TRBV30	-	-	TRBJ1-1	CAWSGGRNTEAFF	TGTGCCTGGAGCGGTGGGAGGAACACTGAAGCTTTCTTT
TRBV9	TRBD1	-	TRBJ2-1	CASSVDLGQGYEQFF	TGTGCCAGCAGCGTAGATCTGGGACAGGGGTATGAGCAGTTCTTC
TRBV6-5	-	-	TRBJ2-7	CASSYSYDSAYEQYF	TGTGCCAGCAGTTACTCCTACGACTCTGCCTACGAGCAGTACTTC
TRBV5-4	TRBD1	few	TRBJ1-4	CASSLERGQEKLFF	TGTGCCAGCAGCCTCGAGAGGGGGCAGGAAAAACTGTTTTTT
TRBV5-1	-	few	TRBJ2-3	CASREVHTDTQYF	TGCGCCAGCAGAGAGGTCCACACAGATACGCAGTATTTT
TRBV30	-	few	TRBJ2-5	CAWNQGGETQYF	TGTGCCTGGAACCAGGGTGGGGAGACCCAGTACTTC
TRBV2	-	few	TRBJ2-5	CASSVLRQETQYF	TGTGCCAGCAGTGTCCTTCGTCAAGAGACCCAGTACTTC
TRBV30	-	once	TRBJ1-1	CAWRPGNGGAFF	TGTGCCTGGAGGCCAGGGAACGGAGGGGCTTTCTTT